This TCR beta chain was recovered during a study of CD8 T cells in ankylosing spondylitis. General study results and limits: Eight highly homologous variants formed a TCR beta motif that appeared characteristic of ankylosing spondylitis blood. Reportedly, disease-linked clones are significantly enriched in ankylosing spondylitis patients' matched synovial fluid.

Looked up from germline, CDR1 is MNHEY and CDR2 is SMNVEV (reference sequence). With 6 bases removed from V and 2 bases from J, the gap between germline ends came to 14 bases. The CDR3 is 14 residues long. This clonotype was picked up a small number of times. Its antigen is as yet unknown. Generation of TCR beta libraries employed quantitative 5'-RACE incorporating molecular barcodes. TCRdb independently ran MiXCR on the 5' RACE reads; one entry per CDR3 protein. The table lists 25,000 to 35,000 distinct CDR3 sequences, about 14% of them singletons. Sequenced input: blood. The genes are TRBV27 and TRBJ2-7, with D perhaps TRBD2 (6 bases). The sequence was obtained from a male donor with ankylosing spondylitis or in good health (not recorded which). The CDR3 here is CASSGGKGPYEQYF. The CDR3 DNA follows: TGTGCCAGCAGCGGCGGGAAGGGACCCTACGAGCAGTACTTC.